The source of this T cell receptor beta chain is a study of a mutant IDH1 vaccine in newly diagnosed glioma. At the level of the study: During weeks 1, 3, 5, 7, 11, 15, 19 and 23, patients received eight vaccinations. The first vaccination came 4-6 weeks after radiotherapy alone, or with temozolomide cycles.

Details on this clone: Its target is unknown.

The CDR3 covers 14 residues. Trimming took off 5 bases at V and 3 bases at J, with 14 bases between the two ends. Germline V lookup: CDR1 KGHSH, CDR2 LQKENI. Only in-frame clones appear in the TCRdb table, and some are missing; sequencing was by immunoSEQ multiplex PCR. Of some 60,000 clones in the sample, about 80% are singletons; the top ten hold 5% to 6.5%. Sample time point: week 11, during vaccination. Every vaccine dose comprised 300 ug of mutant IDH1 20-mer peptide plus topical imiquimod. The source was PBMCs, collected from a glioma patient whose treatment included an IDH1 peptide vaccine. The chain carries TRBV18 and TRBJ2-7; possible D gene TRBD1, 5 bases. The clonotype originates from a man aged 45-65 years with glioma. The CDR3 region is CASSDQGFDYEQYF. The CDR3 nucleotides read TGTGCCAGCTCAGACCAGGGATTTGACTACGAGCAGTACTTC. Together with reference TRBV18 and TRBJ2-7, the CDR3 gives the full variable domain: NAGVMQNPRHLVRRRGQEARLRCSPMKGHSHVYWYRQLPEEGLKFMVYLQKENIIDESGMPKERFSAEFPKEGPSILRIQQVVRGDSAAYFCASSDQGFDYEQYFGPGTRLTVT.